This TCR beta chain was identified in a study of cytotoxic CD8 clonotypes in ibrutinib-treated CLL. In the study overall: Enrolment comprised eleven to twelve relapsed/refractory and over 14 treatment-naive patients; 17 to 18 were IGHV unmutated. Whole-study findings and limits: Increased clonality at ibrutinib response gave way to a return toward baseline at progression.

Points on this clone: What it binds is unknown.

CDR3 size: 17 residues. Unmatched junction bases numbered 17, after V lost 8 bases and J lost 2 bases. CDR1 SGHVS and CDR2 FQNEAQ come from the germline V gene. Sequencing was performed with immunoSEQ multiplex PCR; in TCRdb, only in-frame clones are kept and a portion is missing. The table has around 140,000 clones, 60% to 85% seen once. The source is a human donor with chronic lymphocytic leukemia. Material: PBMCs, obtained after 12 months of ibrutinib treatment. V usage is TRBV7-8 and J usage is TRBJ2-5, with 7 bases aligning to TRBD2. The CDR3 is CASFSLSGLGGQETQYF. DNA of the CDR3: TGTGCCAGCTTCTCTCTCTCGGGACTCGGGGGGCAAGAGACCCAGTACTTC.